This TCR beta chain came from a study of cytomegalovirus exposure and HLA in healthy donors. Findings and limits, study-wide: High sensitivity and specificity were reportedly achieved when the classifier diagnosed cytomegalovirus status.

In regard to this clone: The antigen is not known.

Germline V lookup: CDR1 SGHRS, CDR2 YFSETQ. Between the trimmed V and J ends, which lost 4 bases and 3 bases, there was a span of 13 bases. This CDR3 has 15 amino acids. Repertoires were generated with immunoSEQ multiplex PCR, while TCRdb's copy carries only in-frame clones and drops some. Of 95,000 to 150,000 clones in the sample, 90% to 95% were seen once. This rearrangement joins TRBV5-1 to TRBJ1-4; the D gene is possibly TRBD1 (5 bases). Sequencing was carried out using PBMCs. The sequence came from a young woman in good health and CMV-seronegative. This CDR3 is CASSRGGGPNEKLFF. The DNA of the CDR3 is TGCGCCAGCAGCCGCGGGGGAGGGCCTAATGAAAAACTGTTTTTT.